These 9 T cell receptor beta chains share one sample of origin, sequenced in a study of cytomegalovirus exposure and HLA in healthy donors. PCR used 60 Vbeta primers and 13 Jbeta primers. The method was immunoSEQ multiplex PCR; TCRdb's version includes in-frame clones alone and lacks a portion of them. This sample has 150,000 to 200,000 clones; about 80% occur once, and the top ten carry under 2.5%. The sample taken for sequencing was PBMCs. The receptors were gathered from a woman aged 25 to 45 in good health and CMV-seronegative.

This clone was observed a few times. The J gene is TRBJ2-3, the V gene TRBV4-3; no definite D call. CDR3 length: 14 residues. Looked up from germline, CDR1 is LGHNA and CDR2 is YSLEER. Trimming removed 5 bases from V and 2 bases from J, with 11 bases in between. The CDR3 reads CASSSGSITDTQYF. In DNA form, the CDR3 reads TGCGCCAGCAGCTCCGGGTCTATCACAGATACGCAGTATTTT.

This clone was detected once. The chain is built from TRBV28 and TRBJ2-7; 9 positions agree with TRBD2. CDR3 length: 14 residues. J lost 2 bases, V lost 2 bases, and 1 base had no gene match. CDR1 and CDR2 (germline): MDHEN, SYDVKM. CDR3 coding DNA: TGTGCCAGCAGTTTACTAGCGGGGACCTACGAGCAGTACTTC. Protein sequence: CASSLLAGTYEQYF.

The chain is built from TRBV29-1 and TRBJ1-2, with 10 bases matching TRBD1. The ends lost 6 bases at V and 2 bases at J; junction bases unmatched: 3. This CDR3 has 13 amino acids. CDR1 is SQVTM and CDR2 is ANQGSEA in the germline V gene. The CDR3: CSVRTGGNYGYTF. As DNA, the CDR3 is TGCAGCGTCCGGACAGGGGGGAACTATGGCTACACCTTC.

V is TRBV13 and J is TRBJ2-5; unclear D gene. Germline assignment: CDR1 PRHDT and CDR2 FYEKMQ (reference sequence). The CDR3 consists of 14 residues. Trimming took off 7 bases at V and 5 bases at J, with 17 bases between the two ends. The CDR3 spells CASTLGVTLETQYF. CDR3 in DNA: TGTGCCAGCACCCTTGGAGTTACTCTGGAGACCCAGTACTTC. The complete variable domain, with remaining parts taken from reference TRBV13 and TRBJ2-5, reads AAGVIQSPRHLIKEKRETATLKCYPIPRHDTVYWYQQGPGQDPQFLISFYEKMQSDKGSIPDRFSAQQFSDYHSELNMSSLELGDSALYFCASTLGVTLETQYFGPGTRLLVL.

This clone was seen only a few times. The chain combines TRBV5-6 with TRBJ2-6; 12 bases are shared with TRBD1. The germline gives CDR1 SGHDT, CDR2 YYEEEE. CDR3 size: 18 residues. V lost 5 bases and J lost 4; bases outside the gene matches: 10. Written as DNA, the CDR3 is TGTGCCAGCAGGGGGACCGGGACAGGGGGCTCCGGGGCCAACGTCCTGACTTTC. Translated: CASRGTGTGGSGANVLTF.

This chain links TRBV30 with TRBJ2-3, with TRBD1 matching 9 bases. From germline, CDR1 is GTSNPN and CDR2 SVGIG (reference sequence). CDR3 length: 19 amino acids. J was trimmed by 4 bases and V by 1 base; bases with no gene match: 18. The CDR3 spells CAWSANIQQGAYSADTQYF. CDR3 DNA: TGTGCCTGGAGTGCTAATATCCAACAGGGGGCCTATAGCGCAGATACGCAGTATTTT.

The rearrangement joins TRBV6-5 to TRBJ2-7; TRBD1 matches 7 bases. The CDR3 runs to 14 residues. Germline CDR1 is MNHEY and CDR2 is SVGAGI. Trimming removed 4 bases from V and 2 bases from J; junction bases left unmatched: 5. The chain's CDR3 is CASSFTGDPYEQYF. The CDR3 DNA reads TGTGCCAGCAGTTTTACAGGGGACCCCTACGAGCAGTACTTC.

The sample holds a few counts of this clone. The chain links TRBV7-9 to TRBJ2-6; D gene uncertain. The CDR3 length is 13 residues. Germline V gene sequence: CDR1 SEHNR, CDR2 FQNEAQ (reference sequence). Trimming stripped 5 bases from V and 4 bases from J, with 6 bases between. As DNA, the CDR3 is TGTGCCAGCAGCCCCCCGGGGGCCAACGTCCTGACTTTC. Encoded protein: CASSPPGANVLTF.

The chain carries TRBV6-5 and TRBJ1-4; 7 positions match TRBD1. This CDR3 has 13 amino acids. Germline V gives CDR1 MNHEY, CDR2 SVGAGI. V shed 10 bases and J 4 bases; nucleotides not matched to a gene: 6. The CDR3 loop reads CATQNRGNEKLFF. The CDR3 DNA sequence: TGTGCCACACAGAACAGGGGTAATGAAAAACTGTTTTTT.